Below, one TCR beta chain is given with its context. These data are taken from a study of blood T cell repertoires in COVID-19. Whole-study context: There were acute and convalescent COVID-19 samples, and they came from the United States, Italy and Spain. PBMCs, B-cell-depleted T cells, or T cells were the source of the cDNA or gDNA that made up the material.

In the study's own analysis: The authors estimated nucleated cell counts from reference gene primer amplification. Measured with immunoSEQ multiplex PCR; TCRdb has only the in-frame clones, and not every one. V, J and clone size were drawn from that table, and D and trimming were deduced from the DNA. Seen here are 99,000 or so clones, roughly 80% observed once, and the top ten hold approximately 3.3%. Material: peripheral blood. This receptor was obtained from a woman over 75 with active or convalescent COVID-19.

CDR3 sequence reads: CASSRHTQPGQGLDEQYF. The CDR3 bases are TGTGCCAGCAGCCGACACACCCAACCGGGACAGGGGTTGGACGAGCAGTACTTC. This chain uses TRBV3-1 (or the pseudogene TRBV3-2) with TRBJ2-7; 10 bases line up with TRBD1. Germline CDR1 is LGHDT and CDR2 is YNNKEL (reference sequence). CDR3 length: 18 amino acids. V was pared by 4 bases and J by 5 bases, with 17 bases of the junction left unmatched.